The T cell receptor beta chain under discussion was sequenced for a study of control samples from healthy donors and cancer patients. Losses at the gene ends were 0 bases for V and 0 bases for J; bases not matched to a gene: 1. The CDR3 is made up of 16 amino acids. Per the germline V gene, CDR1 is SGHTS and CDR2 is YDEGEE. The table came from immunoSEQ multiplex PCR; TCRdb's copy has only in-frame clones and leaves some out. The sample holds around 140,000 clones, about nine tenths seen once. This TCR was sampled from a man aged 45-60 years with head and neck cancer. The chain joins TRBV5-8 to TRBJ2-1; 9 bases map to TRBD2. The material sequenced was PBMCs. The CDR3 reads CASSLGLAVSYNEQFF. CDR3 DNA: TGTGCCAGCAGCTTGGGACTAGCGGTCTCCTACAATGAGCAGTTCTTC.